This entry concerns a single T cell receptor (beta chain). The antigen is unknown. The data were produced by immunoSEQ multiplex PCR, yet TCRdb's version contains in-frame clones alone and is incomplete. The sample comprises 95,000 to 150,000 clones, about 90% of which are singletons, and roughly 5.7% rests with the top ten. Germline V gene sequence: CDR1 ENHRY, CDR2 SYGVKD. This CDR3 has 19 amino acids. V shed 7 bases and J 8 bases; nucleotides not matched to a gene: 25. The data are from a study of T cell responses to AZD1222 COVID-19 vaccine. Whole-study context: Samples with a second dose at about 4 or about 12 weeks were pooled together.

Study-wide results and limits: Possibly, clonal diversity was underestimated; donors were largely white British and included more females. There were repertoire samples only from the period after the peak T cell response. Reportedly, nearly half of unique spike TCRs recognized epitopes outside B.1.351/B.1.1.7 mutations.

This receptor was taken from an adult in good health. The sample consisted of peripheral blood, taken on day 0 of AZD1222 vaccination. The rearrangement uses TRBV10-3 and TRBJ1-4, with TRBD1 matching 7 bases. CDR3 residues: CAINEDLQGKGNRGEKLFF. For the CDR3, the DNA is TGTGCCATCAACGAAGACTTACAGGGGAAGGGTAATCGGGGCGAAAAACTGTTTTTT.